This TCR beta chain stems from a study of blood T cells in healthy people across ages. As for the study in general: About one barcoded beta molecule per two T cells was the capture yield of template switching.

Sample-barcoded 5' priming and a J-beta primer mix drove a second PCR of about 6 to 11 cycles. Via MiXCR, TCRdb re-called the 5' RACE reads, giving one row per CDR3 protein. The table lists about 640,000 distinct CDR3 sequences, approximately 50% of them singletons, with 30% to 40% in the top ten. The CDR3 spans 14 residues. Germline V gene sequence: CDR1 SQVTM, CDR2 ANQGSEA. The V end lost 7 bases, the J end lost 3 bases, and 18 bases lay between the germline ends. Material: blood. J is TRBJ1-1 and V is TRBV29-1; possibly TRBD1 for D (6 bases). The clonotype originates from a man aged 55 to 69 in good health. DNA for the CDR3: TGCAGCGGTACGCGAGGGGGGGCGGACACTGAAGCTTTCTTT. It is translated as CSGTRGGADTEAFF.